The 17 T cell receptor beta chains presented below share a single source sample, sequenced in a study of blood T cell repertoires in COVID-19. Data came from immunoSEQ multiplex PCR; TCRdb stores just in-frame clones and leaves some out. The repertoire holds 70,000 to 95,000 clones, 86% seen once, with under 30% in the top ten. The material sequenced was peripheral blood. All receptors derive from a human donor in a cohort sampled during active COVID-19.

This clone appeared a single time. This chain links TRBV10-3 with TRBJ2-3; 7 bases map to TRBD1. This CDR3 region has 15 residues. The germline CDR1 and CDR2 sequences are ENHRY and SYGVKD. The junction had 8 bases not matched to a gene; V was cut back by 5 bases and J by 3 bases. The CDR3 here is CAISPRDSRTDTQYF. DNA of the CDR3: TGTGCCATCAGTCCACGGGACAGTAGGACAGATACGCAGTATTTT.

This clone was picked up one time. This rearrangement joins TRBV10-2 to TRBJ2-4; 10 bases agree with TRBD2. CDR1 and CDR2 from the germline V gene are WSHSY and SAAADI. The CDR3 loop spans 16 amino acids. V shed 4 bases, J shed 0 bases, and the junction held 3 bases outside the gene matches. CDR3 coding DNA: TGCGCCAGCAGTGGGACTAGCGGAGTAGCCAAAAACATTCAGTACTTC. It is translated as CASSGTSGVAKNIQYF.

The rearrangement uses TRBV19 and TRBJ2-3, with 9 bases identical to TRBD2. The CDR3 sequence is 17 residues long. Germline values: CDR1 LNHDA, CDR2 SQIVND (reference sequence). V was pared by 3 bases and J by 1 base, with 8 bases of the junction left unmatched. The CDR3 DNA reads as TGTGCCAGTAGTATGATCGAGGCTAGCGGGGGCACAGATACGCAGTATTTT. This codes for CASSMIEASGGTDTQYF.

The V gene is TRBV5-1, the J gene TRBJ2-1; 9 bases match TRBD2. CDR3 length: 16 amino acids. Trimming cost V 0 bases and J 4 bases; bases outside gene matches: 5. CDR1 is SGHRS, CDR2 YFSETQ, per germline. As DNA, the CDR3 is TGCGCCAGCAGCTTGGGCGGGGGGGCTGTTTACAATGAGCAGTTCTTC. It is translated as CASSLGGGAVYNEQFF.

J is TRBJ2-7 and V is TRBV5-5; 7 bases agree with TRBD1. The CDR3 runs 13 residues. Germline CDR1 and CDR2: SGHKS and YYEKEE (reference sequence). The trim removed 3 bases at V and 2 bases at J, leaving 2 bases unmatched. The CDR3 region has the DNA TGTGCCAGCAGCTCTGACAGGGCCTACGAGCAGTACTTC. Its protein is CASSSDRAYEQYF.

The chain has TRBV6-4 and TRBJ1-6; the D is unclear. This CDR3 has 14 residues. The V gene's germline CDR1 is MRHNA and CDR2 SNTAGT. Trimming stripped 3 bases from V and 9 bases from J, with 12 bases between. The CDR3 reads CASSEGGFFSPLHF. For the CDR3, the DNA is TGTGCCAGCAGTGAAGGAGGGTTTTTTTCACCCCTCCACTTT.

The gene calls are TRBV4-3 and TRBJ2-7, with D tentatively TRBD1 (5 bases). There are 13 residues in the CDR3. V lost 1 base to trimming and J lost 6 bases, with 10 bases between them. Germline V gives CDR1 LGHNA, CDR2 YSLEER. CDR3 bases: TGCGCCAGCAGCCAAGTTGCAGGGCGCGAGCAGTACTTC. Its protein is CASSQVAGREQYF.

The chain links TRBV5-4 to TRBJ2-7; 8 positions agree with TRBD2. Germline loops: CDR1 SGHNT, CDR2 YYREEE (reference sequence). CDR3 size: 14 residues. V gave up 3 bases and J gave up 2 bases; unmatched junction bases: 4. The CDR3 is CASSSGTRPYEQYF. CDR3 in DNA: TGTGCCAGCAGCTCCGGGACTAGACCCTACGAGCAGTACTTC.

This rearrangement joins TRBV2 to TRBJ2-7; a weak D match, TRBD2 (5 bases). Trimming shortened V by 10 bases and J by 4 bases, and 20 bases separated the two germline ends. The germline V gene has CDR1 SNHLY and CDR2 FYNNEI. CDR3 length: 14 residues. CDR3 in amino acids: CATRSSFLRYEQYF. The DNA of the CDR3 is TGTGCCACCAGGTCTAGCTTTTTACGGTACGAGCAGTACTTC.

The chain is built from TRBV5-6 and TRBJ2-1, with 8 bases fitting TRBD2. This CDR3 contains 17 residues. Germline V lookup: CDR1 SGHDT, CDR2 YYEEEE. V shed 4 bases and J 12 bases; nucleotides not matched to a gene: 21. The CDR3 coding sequence is TGTGCCAGCAGCACTCAGCGGGCGGGGGGCGACCTTCTGGGGCAGTTCTTC. Protein sequence: CASSTQRAGGDLLGQFF. The full variable domain, with the rest looked up from reference TRBV5-6 and TRBJ2-1, is DAGVTQSPTHLIKTRGQQVTLRCSPKSGHDTVSWYQQALGQGPQFIFQYYEEEERQRGNFPDRFSGHQFPNYSSELNVNALLLGDSALYLCASSTQRAGGDLLGQFFGPGTRLTVL.

The table lists this clone with a count of one. The chain uses TRBV28 and TRBJ2-3, with D possibly being TRBD2 (7 bases). V lost 4 bases, J lost 5 bases, and 16 bases lay in between. Germline loops: CDR1 MDHEN, CDR2 SYDVKM. CDR3 length equals 15 residues. The CDR3 bases are TGTGCCAGCAGTTCCCTAGGGGGGGCGGGAGATACGCAGTATTTT. Amino acids: CASSSLGGAGDTQYF.

This clone was seen just once. The genes are TRBV5-4 and TRBJ2-1; TRBD1 agrees at 9 bases. The CDR3 is 15 amino acids. J was trimmed by 1 base and V by 5 bases; bases with no gene match: 4. Germline V gene data show CDR1 as SGHNT and CDR2 as YYREEE (reference sequence). The CDR3 loop reads CASRPGQGSYNEQFF. DNA of the CDR3: TGTGCCAGCAGGCCGGGACAGGGATCCTACAATGAGCAGTTCTTC.

The V and J genes are TRBV13 and TRBJ2-7, with D perhaps matching TRBD2 (5 bases). Germline V gene sequence: CDR1 PRHDT, CDR2 FYEKMQ (reference sequence). The CDR3 is 13 residues long. V was trimmed by 5 bases and J by 3 bases, leaving 11 bases between them. CDR3 DNA sequence: TGTGCCAGCAGCGTTGGACTGAGCTACGAGCAGTACTTC. Encoded protein: CASSVGLSYEQYF. The full variable domain, in which reference TRBV13 and TRBJ2-7 provide the parts outside the CDR3, is AAGVIQSPRHLIKEKRETATLKCYPIPRHDTVYWYQQGPGQDPQFLISFYEKMQSDKGSIPDRFSAQQFSDYHSELNMSSLELGDSALYFCASSVGLSYEQYFGPGTRLTVT.

The chain is built from TRBV4-3 and TRBJ2-1, with 8 positions matching TRBD2. Germline V gene lookup returns CDR1 LGHNA and CDR2 YSLEER. The J segment lost 7 bases and the V segment lost 4 bases, leaving 9 bases of the junction unmatched. The CDR3 runs 15 residues. CDR3 in amino acids: CASSLRAGGGNEQFF. CDR3 nucleotide sequence: TGCGCCAGCAGCCTTAGGGCGGGAGGTGGGAATGAGCAGTTCTTC.

This rearrangement joins TRBV5-5 to TRBJ1-4; 9 positions match TRBD1. The germline V gene encodes CDR1 SGHKS and CDR2 YYEKEE (reference sequence). The CDR3 is 14 amino acids. The V segment lost 3 bases and the J segment 5 bases; nucleotides outside the gene matches: 2. CDR3 sequence: CASSSGQGNEKLFF. The CDR3 DNA reads as TGTGCCAGCAGCTCGGGACAGGGAAATGAAAAACTGTTTTTT.

DNA for the CDR3: TGTGCCAGTAGTTTGATGGTAGGGGAGGAGATTAGGAATGAAGCTTTCTTT. This gives the protein CASSLMVGEEIRNEAFF. The J gene is TRBJ1-1, the V gene TRBV19; possibly TRBD1 for D (5 bases). The CDR3 covers 17 residues. Trimming removed 5 bases at V and 7 bases at J, with 26 bases between. Germline V gene data show CDR1 as LNHDA and CDR2 as SQIVND (reference sequence).

CDR3 nucleotides: TGTGCCAGCAGTTACTCTGCAGGGGTAACCACTGAAGCTTTCTTT. Amino acid sequence: CASSYSAGVTTEAFF. The rearrangement uses TRBV6-6 and TRBJ1-1, with D tentatively TRBD1 (6 bases). Germline CDR1 reads MNHNY; CDR2 reads SVGAGI (reference sequence). The CDR3 is 15 residues long. V was pared by 0 bases and J by 4 bases, with 12 bases between.